Sequencing of this T cell receptor (beta chain) was carried out in a study of beta chain features in type 1 diabetes. A single heparinised blood sample, averaging about 120 mL, was obtained per donor. As every portion of the isolated RNA was reverse transcribed, the sequencing read expressed TCRB transcripts. Clones were sequenced by immunoSEQ multiplex PCR, and TCRdb holds only the in-frame ones, with some missing. The sample consists of tens of thousands of clones, 69% of them appearing once. Note on this clone: Its antigen is as yet unknown.

The study's findings and limits: The study found moderately but significantly shorter TCRB CDR3s in all four CD4+ subsets of Type 1 diabetes patients. Among patients, naive, central memory and Treg TCRB repertoires appeared more similar than among healthy donors. A potential PCR bias toward shorter templates would be equal in patient and control samples.

The CDR3 has 11 amino acids. The V gene lost 5 bases and the J gene lost 2 bases, with 3 bases spanning the gap. Germline CDR1 reads SNHLY; CDR2 reads FYNNEI. Sequencing was carried out using Tregs from blood. This chain links TRBV2 with TRBJ2-5; unclear D gene. This clonotype originated in a man aged 18 to 30 with type 1 diabetes. In nucleotides, the CDR3 is TGTGCCAGCAGTCCGCAAGAGACCCAGTACTTC. Protein sequence: CASSPQETQYF.